This T cell receptor (beta chain) emerged from a study of cytomegalovirus exposure and HLA in healthy donors. Study overall: The roughly 670 first-cohort repertoires shared a platform with the 130 or so validation repertoires, as reported in a later analysis.

TCRdb keeps only in-frame clones here, not all; method: immunoSEQ multiplex PCR. The sample holds 78,000 or so clones, around 94% seen once. About this clone itself: Its antigen is as yet unknown.

Regarding the study as a whole: Three chains linked to CMV were shown in vitro to be specific for CMV antigens. The authors listed around 150 TCR beta chains as cytomegalovirus-associated. Generally TCR sequences proved uncommon, though certain public TCRs appeared in numerous donors.

The clonotype originates from a woman aged 18-30 years in good health and CMV-seropositive. The material sequenced was PBMCs.

CDR3 in amino acids: CASTPVRGWTDTQYF. CDR3 sequence (DNA): TGTGCCAGCACTCCAGTACGGGGTTGGACAGATACGCAGTATTTT. V gene TRBV7-6 combines with J gene TRBJ2-3; D may be TRBD2 (5 bases). V gave up 7 bases and J gave up 3 bases, with 17 bases separating them. This CDR3 comprises 15 residues. Germline V CDR1 and CDR2: SGHVS, FNYEAQ.